The 9 T cell receptor beta chains in this list originate from one sample, sequenced in a study of blood T cells in healthy people across ages. With a J-beta primer mix and a sample-barcoded 5' primer, a second PCR ran 7 to 11 cycles. TCRdb analysed the 5' RACE reads with MiXCR anew, one entry per CDR3 protein. The table shows roughly 1.9 million distinct CDR3 sequences, with about 39% occurring only once. The sequenced material came from blood. These receptors came from a human donor in good health.

This clonotype has a handful of counts. The chain carries TRBV4-3 and TRBJ2-7; 11 bases fit TRBD1. Germline CDR1 LGHNA, CDR2 YSLEER. With 1 base clipped from V and 2 bases from J, the junction kept 4 bases outside the gene matches. This CDR3 has 16 amino acids. CDR3 coding DNA: TGCGCCAGCAGCCAAGTTGCGGGACAGGGGGCCTACGAGCAGTACTTC. Protein sequence: CASSQVAGQGAYEQYF.

The genes are TRBV12-3 or TRBV12-4 and TRBJ1-5; 7 bases are shared with TRBD1. Trimming took 4 bases from V and 2 from J; bases not matched to a gene: 5. This CDR3 spans 15 amino acids. The CDR3 loop reads CASSSRGEGNQPQHF. The CDR3 nucleotides are TGTGCCAGCAGTTCCAGGGGGGAGGGCAATCAGCCCCAGCATTTT.

The chain has TRBV11-2 and TRBJ2-3; D remains ambiguous. Germline V gene sequence: CDR1 SGHAT, CDR2 FQNNGV. V was clipped by 1 base and J by 0 bases, with 8 bases between them. This CDR3 has 15 amino acids. CDR3 bases: TGTGCCAGCAGCTTAGCTTACTGGAGCACAGATACGCAGTATTTT. Translating gives CASSLAYWSTDTQYF. Supplemented by reference TRBV11-2 and TRBJ2-3, the full variable domain reads EAGVAQSPRYKIIEKRQSVAFWCNPISGHATLYWYQQILGQGPKLLIQFQNNGVVDDSQLPKDRFSAERLKGVDSTLKIQPAKLEDSAVYLCASSLAYWSTDTQYFGPGTRLTVL.

This clonotype was counted a single time. The chain has TRBV4-3 and TRBJ1-1; D is possibly TRBD1 (6 bases). Per germline, CDR1 LGHNA and CDR2 YSLEER. Deletions cut 1 base from V and 3 bases from J, with 9 bases between. The CDR3 spans 14 residues. The CDR3 coding sequence is TGCGCCAGCAGCCAAGTACAGGGCTACACTGAAGCTTTCTTT. Translating gives CASSQVQGYTEAFF.

This clonotype was seen more than once but under ten times. The chain joins TRBV7-2 to TRBJ2-3, with D perhaps being TRBD1 or TRBD2 (6 bases each). CDR3 length: 16 amino acids. Germline-derived CDR1 and CDR2 are SGHTA and FQGNSA. Trimming removed 1 base at V and 4 bases at J, with 15 bases between. CDR3 bases: TGTGCCAGCAGCTTAGAGTCCCCGGGGGCAGCAGATACGCAGTATTTT. The encoded protein is CASSLESPGAADTQYF.

This clonotype appeared a few times. This rearrangement joins TRBV6-6 to TRBJ1-2; 8 bases align to TRBD1. V gave up 6 bases and J gave up 8 bases; unmatched junction bases: 5. The CDR3 sequence is 12 residues long. Per the germline V gene, CDR1 is MNHNY and CDR2 is SVGAGI (reference sequence). The DNA for the CDR3 is TGTGCCAGCAGCCAGGGGGCGCAGGGCTACACCTTC. As protein: CASSQGAQGYTF.

This sequence joins TRBV15 and TRBJ2-5, with 8 bases identical to TRBD2. The J call may be in error: the DNA end matches TRBJ2-7 better. CDR3 length: 13 amino acids. Germline CDR1 LNHNV, CDR2 YYDKDF (reference sequence). The CDR3, as DNA: TGTGCCACCAGCACCTTTGCGGGGGGCGAGCAGTACTTC. This gives the protein CATSTFAGGEQYF.

The V call is TRBV20-1, the J call TRBJ1-2; D uncertain. CDR3 size: 12 residues. The germline V and J ends were trimmed by 3 bases and 5 bases, with 10 bases remaining between them. Germline values: CDR1 DFQATT, CDR2 SNEGSKA (reference sequence). The CDR3 region has the DNA TGCAGTGCTAGGGATATCCCTTATGGCTACACCTTC. Protein: CSARDIPYGYTF.

CDR3 in amino acids: CASRRQKNTEAFF. CDR3 nucleotides: TGTGCCAGCCGACGGCAGAAGAACACTGAAGCTTTCTTT. V usage is TRBV6-5 and J usage is TRBJ1-1; D ambiguous. CDR1 is MNHEY and CDR2 is SVGAGI in the germline V gene. The CDR3 is 13 amino acids. Trimming took off 8 bases at V and 1 base at J, with 11 bases between the two ends.